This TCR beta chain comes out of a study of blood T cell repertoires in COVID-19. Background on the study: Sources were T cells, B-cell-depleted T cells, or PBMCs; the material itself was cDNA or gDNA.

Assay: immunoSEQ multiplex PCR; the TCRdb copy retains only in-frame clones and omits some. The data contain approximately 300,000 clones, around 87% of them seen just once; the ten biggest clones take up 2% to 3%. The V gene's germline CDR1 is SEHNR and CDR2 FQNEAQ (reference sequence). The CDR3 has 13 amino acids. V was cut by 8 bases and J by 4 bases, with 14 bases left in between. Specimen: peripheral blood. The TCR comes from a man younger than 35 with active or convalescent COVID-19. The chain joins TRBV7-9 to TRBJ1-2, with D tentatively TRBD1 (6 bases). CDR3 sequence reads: CASGGPAGYGYTF. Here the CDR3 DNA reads TGTGCCAGCGGGGGCCCCGCCGGCTATGGCTACACCTTC.